This T cell receptor beta chain was documented in a study of tumor-infiltrating lymphocytes in oesophageal squamous cell carcinoma. This clonotype was recorded many times. Germline CDR1 reads MNHEY; CDR2 reads SVGEGT. Trimming removed 4 bases from V and 6 bases from J, with 21 bases in between. CDR3 length: 16 amino acids. MiXCR, applied by TCRdb to the PCR reads, yields one record per CDR3 protein. The sample consists of 5,500 to 7,500 distinct CDR3 sequences, more than 14% of them appearing once. This chain uses TRBV6-2 or TRBV6-3 with TRBJ1-2; D gene uncertain. The sequence derives from a male donor with esophageal squamous cell carcinoma. The source material was esophageal tumor tissue. The CDR3 DNA reads TGTGCCAGCAGTTTGGATGGTCGGGTCCTTCGAGATGGCTACACCTTC. Amino acid sequence: CASSLDGRVLRDGYTF.